This T cell receptor beta chain originates from a study of regulatory T cells in long-lasting Graves disease. iRepertoire HTBI primers and Arm-PCR of CDR3 regions built TCR beta libraries. MiXCR, applied by TCRdb to the multiplex PCR reads, yields one record per CDR3 protein. Of about 340,000 distinct CDR3 sequences detected, around a fifth appear once; the ten largest clones hold roughly 27%. Time point noted: persistent/refractory GD, antithyroid drugs over 5 years with positive TRAb. Isolated PBMC RNA provided the starting material for the TCR library. With V trimmed by 5 bases and J by 5 bases, 9 bases remained unmatched. Germline CDR1 reads MNHNS; CDR2 reads SASEGT. The CDR3 length is 15 residues.

The chain links TRBV6-1 to TRBJ2-1, with 7 bases that match TRBD1. The source of this sequence is a female donor with Graves disease. The sequences come from peripheral blood mononuclear cells (PBMCs), collected when the disease was refractory, from a patient treated with antithyroid drugs. The DNA of the CDR3 is TGTGCCAGCAGTCGTCACTACAGGGGTGACAATGAGCAGTTCTTC. Its translation is CASSRHYRGDNEQFF.